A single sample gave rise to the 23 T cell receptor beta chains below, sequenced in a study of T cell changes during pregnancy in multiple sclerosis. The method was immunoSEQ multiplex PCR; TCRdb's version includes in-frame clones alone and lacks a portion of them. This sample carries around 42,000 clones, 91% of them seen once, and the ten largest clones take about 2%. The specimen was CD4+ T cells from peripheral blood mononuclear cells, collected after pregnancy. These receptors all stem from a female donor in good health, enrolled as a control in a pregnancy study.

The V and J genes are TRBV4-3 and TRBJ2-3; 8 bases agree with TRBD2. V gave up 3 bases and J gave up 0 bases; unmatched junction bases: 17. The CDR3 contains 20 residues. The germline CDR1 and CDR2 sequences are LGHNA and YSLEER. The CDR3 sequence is CASSQGGGGRSDASTDTQYF. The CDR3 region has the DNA TGCGCCAGCAGCCAGGGGGGCGGCGGGAGGTCGGATGCTAGCACAGATACGCAGTATTTT.

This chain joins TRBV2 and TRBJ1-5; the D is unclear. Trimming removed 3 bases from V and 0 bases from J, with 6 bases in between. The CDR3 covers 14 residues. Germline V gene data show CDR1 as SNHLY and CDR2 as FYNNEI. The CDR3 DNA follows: TGTGCCAGCAGTGACAGGATTAGCAATCAGCCCCAGCATTTT. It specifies CASSDRISNQPQHF.

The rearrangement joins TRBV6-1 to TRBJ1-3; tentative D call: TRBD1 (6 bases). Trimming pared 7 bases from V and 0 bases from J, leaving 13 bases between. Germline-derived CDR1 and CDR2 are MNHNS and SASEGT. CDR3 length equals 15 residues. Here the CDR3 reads CASTAGGSSGNTIYF. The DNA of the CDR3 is TGTGCCAGCACCGCGGGGGGCAGCTCTGGAAACACCATATATTTT.

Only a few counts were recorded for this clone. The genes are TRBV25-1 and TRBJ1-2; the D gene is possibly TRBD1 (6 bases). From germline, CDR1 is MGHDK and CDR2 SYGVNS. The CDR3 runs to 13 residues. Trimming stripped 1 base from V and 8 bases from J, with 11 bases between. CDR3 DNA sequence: TGTGCCAGCAGTGAATTAGGGGGGGACGGCTACACCTTC. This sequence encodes CASSELGGDGYTF.

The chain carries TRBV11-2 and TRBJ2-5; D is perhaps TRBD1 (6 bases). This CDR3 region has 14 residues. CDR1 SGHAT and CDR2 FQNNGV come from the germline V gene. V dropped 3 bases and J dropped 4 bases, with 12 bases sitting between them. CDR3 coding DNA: TGTGCCAGCAGCTTCGGACAGACAGCAGAGACCCAGTACTTC. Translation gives CASSFGQTAETQYF.

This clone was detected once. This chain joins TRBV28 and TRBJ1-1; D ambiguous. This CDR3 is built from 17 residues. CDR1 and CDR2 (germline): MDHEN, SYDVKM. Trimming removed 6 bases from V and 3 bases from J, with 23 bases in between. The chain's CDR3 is CASSTLSGVGFDTEAFF. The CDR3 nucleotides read TGTGCCAGCAGCACGCTCAGCGGGGTTGGTTTTGACACTGAAGCTTTCTTT.

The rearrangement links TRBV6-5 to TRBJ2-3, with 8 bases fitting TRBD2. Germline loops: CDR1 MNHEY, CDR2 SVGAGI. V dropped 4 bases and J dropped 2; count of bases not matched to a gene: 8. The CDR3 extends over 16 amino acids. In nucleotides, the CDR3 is TGTGCCAGCAGTTCGGGAGGGTCCCGGTCCACAGATACGCAGTATTTT. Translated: CASSSGGSRSTDTQYF.

CDR3 in DNA: TGCGCCAGCAGCCAGACTAGCGGGGGGGAAGATACGCAGTATTTT. Translation: CASSQTSGGEDTQYF. This chain connects TRBV5-1 to TRBJ2-3; 14 bases line up with TRBD2. Per the germline V gene, CDR1 is SGHRS and CDR2 is YFSETQ. CDR3 length: 15 residues. V lost 4 bases to trimming and J lost 5 bases; unmatched junction nucleotides: 3.

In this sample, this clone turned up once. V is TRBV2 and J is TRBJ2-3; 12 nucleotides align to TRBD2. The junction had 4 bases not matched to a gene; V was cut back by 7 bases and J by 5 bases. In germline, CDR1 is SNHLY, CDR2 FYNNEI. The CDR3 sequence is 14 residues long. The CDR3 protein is CASKLAGGQDTQYF. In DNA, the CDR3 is TGTGCCAGCAAACTAGCGGGGGGTCAAGATACGCAGTATTTT.

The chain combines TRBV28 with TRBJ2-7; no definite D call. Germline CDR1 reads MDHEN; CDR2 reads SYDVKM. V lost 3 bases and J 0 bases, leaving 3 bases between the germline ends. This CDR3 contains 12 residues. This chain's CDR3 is CASSFSSYEQYF. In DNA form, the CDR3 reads TGTGCCAGCAGTTTCAGCTCCTACGAGCAGTACTTC.

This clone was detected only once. The CDR3: CASSLRRTSGGDTQYF. CDR3 sequence (DNA): TGTGCCAGCAGCTTAAGGCGGACTAGCGGGGGGGATACGCAGTATTTT. The chain employs TRBV7-2 and TRBJ2-3; 14 bases match TRBD2. Germline CDR1 SGHTA, CDR2 FQGNSA. The CDR3 runs to 16 residues. Unmatched junction bases numbered 4, after V lost 2 bases and J lost 6 bases.

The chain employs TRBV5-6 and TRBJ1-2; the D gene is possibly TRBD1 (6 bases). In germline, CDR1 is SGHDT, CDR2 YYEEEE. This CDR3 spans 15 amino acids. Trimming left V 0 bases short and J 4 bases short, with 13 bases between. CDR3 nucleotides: TGTGCCAGCAGCTTGGGGACAGTGGGAGCCTATGGCTACACCTTC. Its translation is CASSLGTVGAYGYTF.

The CDR3 region has the DNA TGTGCCAGTAGTATTGAAGGGGGGGAAGAGACCCAGTACTTC. It translates to CASSIEGGEETQYF. The chain recombines TRBV19 with TRBJ2-5; a weak D match, TRBD2 (7 bases). The CDR3 covers 14 residues. Germline V CDR1 and CDR2: LNHDA, SQIVND (reference sequence). Trimming cost V 3 bases and J 3 bases, with 11 bases left between them.

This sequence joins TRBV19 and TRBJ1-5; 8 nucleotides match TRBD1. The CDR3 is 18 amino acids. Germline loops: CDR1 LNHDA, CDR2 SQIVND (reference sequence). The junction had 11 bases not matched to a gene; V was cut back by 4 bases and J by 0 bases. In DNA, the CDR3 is TGTGCCAGTAGTACATTAGGACAGGGCGCCTATAGCAATCAGCCCCAGCATTTT. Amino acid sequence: CASSTLGQGAYSNQPQHF.

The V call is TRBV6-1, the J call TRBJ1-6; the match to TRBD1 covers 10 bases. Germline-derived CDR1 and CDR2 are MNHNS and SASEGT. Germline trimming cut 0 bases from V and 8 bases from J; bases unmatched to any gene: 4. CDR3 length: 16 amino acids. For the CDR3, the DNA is TGTGCCAGCAGTGAAGCGTGGACAGGGGGGTATTCACCCCTCCACTTT. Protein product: CASSEAWTGGYSPLHF.

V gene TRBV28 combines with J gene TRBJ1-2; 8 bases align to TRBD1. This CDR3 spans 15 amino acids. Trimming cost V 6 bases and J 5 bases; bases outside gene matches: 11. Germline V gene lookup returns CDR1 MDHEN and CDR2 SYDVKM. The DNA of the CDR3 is TGTGCCAGCAGCTACAGGGGGACGAGGGGATATGGCTACACCTTC. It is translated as CASSYRGTRGYGYTF.

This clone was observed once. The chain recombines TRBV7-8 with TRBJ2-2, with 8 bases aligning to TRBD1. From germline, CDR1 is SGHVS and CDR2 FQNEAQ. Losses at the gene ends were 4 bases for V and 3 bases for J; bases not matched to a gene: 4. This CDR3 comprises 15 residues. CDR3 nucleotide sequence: TGTGCCAGCAGCTCCCCAGGGGGCTACACCGGGGAGCTGTTTTTT. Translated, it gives CASSSPGGYTGELFF.

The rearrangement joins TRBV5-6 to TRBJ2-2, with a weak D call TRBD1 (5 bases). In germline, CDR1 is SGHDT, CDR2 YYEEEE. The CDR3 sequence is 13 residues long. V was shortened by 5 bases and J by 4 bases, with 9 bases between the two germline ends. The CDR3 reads CASRLGLTGELFF. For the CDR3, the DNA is TGTGCCAGCAGACTGGGGCTCACCGGGGAGCTGTTTTTT.

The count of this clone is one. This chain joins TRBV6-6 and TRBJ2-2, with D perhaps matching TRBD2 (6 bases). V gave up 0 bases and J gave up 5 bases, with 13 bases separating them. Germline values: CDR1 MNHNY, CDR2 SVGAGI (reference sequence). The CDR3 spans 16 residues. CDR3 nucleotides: TGTGCCAGCAGTTACTCGAGCGGGTTGTGGACCGGGGAGCTGTTTTTT. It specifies CASSYSSGLWTGELFF.

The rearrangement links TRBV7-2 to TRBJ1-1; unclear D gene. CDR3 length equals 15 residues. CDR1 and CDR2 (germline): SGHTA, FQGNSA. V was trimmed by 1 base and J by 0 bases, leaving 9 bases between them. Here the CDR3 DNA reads TGTGCCAGCAGCTTAGGAACACAAATGAACACTGAAGCTTTCTTT. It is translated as CASSLGTQMNTEAFF. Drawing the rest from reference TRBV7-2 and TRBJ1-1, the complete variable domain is GAGVSQSPSNKVTEKGKDVELRCDPISGHTALYWYRQSLGQGLEFLIYFQGNSAPDKSGLPSDRFSAERTGGSVSTLTIQRTQQEDSAVYLCASSLGTQMNTEAFFGQGTRLTVV.

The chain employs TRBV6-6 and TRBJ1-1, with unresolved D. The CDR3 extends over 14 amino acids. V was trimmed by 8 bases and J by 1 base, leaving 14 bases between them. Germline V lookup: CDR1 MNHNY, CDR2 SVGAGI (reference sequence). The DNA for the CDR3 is TGTGCCAGCGTCGTGGGAGGCGGGAACACTGAAGCTTTCTTT. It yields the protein CASVVGGGNTEAFF.

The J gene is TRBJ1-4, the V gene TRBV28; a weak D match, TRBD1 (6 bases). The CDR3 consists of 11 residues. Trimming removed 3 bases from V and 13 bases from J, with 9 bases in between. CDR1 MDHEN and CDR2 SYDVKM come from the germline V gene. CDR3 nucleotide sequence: TGTGCCAGCAGTTTGAGGGGGGGACTGTTTTTT. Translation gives CASSLRGGLFF.

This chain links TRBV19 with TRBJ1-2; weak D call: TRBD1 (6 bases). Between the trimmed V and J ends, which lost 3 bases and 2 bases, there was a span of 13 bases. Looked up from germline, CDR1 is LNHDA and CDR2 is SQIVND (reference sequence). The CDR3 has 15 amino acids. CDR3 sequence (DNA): TGTGCCAGTAGTATGTCCAGGGGACCAAACTATGGCTACACCTTC. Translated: CASSMSRGPNYGYTF.